This passage covers 12 T cell receptor beta chains from one sample sequenced in a study of cytomegalovirus exposure and HLA in healthy donors. A multiplex PCR was run with 60 Vbeta primers and 13 Jbeta primers. Using immunoSEQ multiplex PCR, the repertoire was profiled, and TCRdb retains in-frame clones only, with some absent. The data contain around 300,000 clones, under 80% of them seen just once; the ten biggest clones take up approximately 2.1%. The sequenced sample was PBMCs. These receptors were obtained from a female donor in good health and CMV-seronegative.

The chain couples TRBV5-4 to TRBJ2-1; D might be TRBD1 (6 bases). V gave up 0 bases and J gave up 9 bases, with 16 bases separating them. The length of the CDR3 is 15 residues. From germline, CDR1 is SGHNT and CDR2 YYREEE (reference sequence). The CDR3 loop is CASSLGRQDSIEQFF. CDR3 in DNA: TGTGCCAGCAGCTTGGGCCGACAGGATAGTATTGAGCAGTTCTTC.

V gene TRBV6-1 combines with J gene TRBJ1-2; D gene uncertain. CDR3 length equals 14 residues. In germline, CDR1 is MNHNS, CDR2 SASEGT. V was trimmed by 3 bases and J by 8 bases, leaving 16 bases between them. The CDR3 DNA reads as TGTGCCAGCAGTGATACCGCCCCGCGAGTGGGCTACACCTTC. Translation: CASSDTAPRVGYTF.

This chain joins TRBV28 and TRBJ1-3, with TRBD1 matching over 7 bases. CDR1 is MDHEN and CDR2 is SYDVKM in the germline V gene. The CDR3 contains 14 residues. The junction had 6 bases not matched to a gene; V was cut back by 6 bases and J by 4 bases. CDR3 amino acids: CASRPSDRGNTIYF. The CDR3 nucleotides read TGTGCCAGCAGACCTTCGGACAGGGGAAACACCATATATTTT.

This sequence joins TRBV5-1 and TRBJ2-1, with TRBD2 identical over 7 bases. Trimming took 1 base from V and 2 from J; bases not matched to a gene: 3. The CDR3 covers 15 residues. Germline values: CDR1 SGHRS, CDR2 YFSETQ. CDR3 residues: CASSLSAGAYNEQFF. As DNA, the CDR3 is TGCGCCAGCAGCTTGTCTGCGGGAGCCTACAATGAGCAGTTCTTC.

This clone was picked up a small number of times. J is TRBJ2-7 and V is TRBV5-4, with a tentative D call TRBD2 (6 bases). Germline V lookup: CDR1 SGHNT, CDR2 YYREEE (reference sequence). Trimming stripped 1 base from V and 2 bases from J, with 10 bases between. The CDR3 extends over 14 amino acids. CDR3 bases: TGTGCCAGCAGCTTGCGCGGAGGGGCCTACGAGCAGTACTTC. This codes for CASSLRGGAYEQYF.

The chain carries TRBV5-1 and TRBJ2-5; TRBD2 matches 14 bases. Germline trimming cut 2 bases from V and 2 bases from J; bases unmatched to any gene: 2. CDR1 SGHRS and CDR2 YFSETQ come from the germline V gene. This CDR3 is 16 amino acids long. CDR3 nucleotides: TGCGCCAGCAGCTTCGGGACTAGCGGGAGACAAGAGACCCAGTACTTC. Translated: CASSFGTSGRQETQYF. The entire variable domain, with the rest obtained from reference TRBV5-1 and TRBJ2-5, is as follows: KAGVTQTPRYLIKTRGQQVTLSCSPISGHRSVSWYQQTPGQGLQFLFEYFSETQRNKGNFPGRFSGRQFSNSRSEMNVSTLELGDSALYLCASSFGTSGRQETQYFGPGTRLLVL.

This clone came up once. The chain joins TRBV6-1 to TRBJ2-7; a weak D match, TRBD1 (6 bases). This CDR3 spans 12 amino acids. V was cut by 6 bases and J by 2 bases, with 8 bases left in between. The germline CDR1 and CDR2 sequences are MNHNS and SASEGT. The CDR3 loop reads CASRDRTYEQYF. The CDR3 nucleotides are TGTGCCAGCAGGGACAGAACCTACGAGCAGTACTTC.

The chain employs TRBV7-2 and TRBJ2-7, with 13 bases fitting TRBD2. CDR3 length: 15 amino acids. J lost 10 bases, V lost 5 bases, and 11 bases had no gene match. CDR1 is SGHTA, CDR2 FQGNSA, per germline. In DNA form, the CDR3 reads TGTGCCAGCAGCCCTCGGATGACTAGCGGGAGGCATCAGTACTTC. It translates to CASSPRMTSGRHQYF.

The rearrangement links TRBV6-5 to TRBJ2-3; no clear D gene. The germline V gene encodes CDR1 MNHEY and CDR2 SVGAGI. The CDR3 consists of 13 residues. Deletions cut 2 bases from V and 12 bases from J, with 15 bases between. CDR3 in amino acids: CASSYQYYSPQYF. The CDR3, as DNA: TGTGCCAGCAGTTACCAGTACTATTCCCCTCAGTATTTT.

The table lists this clone with a few counts. The genes are TRBV5-1 and TRBJ2-1; D perhaps matches TRBD2 (6 bases). The V end lost 0 bases, the J end lost 4 bases, and 11 bases lay between the germline ends. Looked up from germline, CDR1 is SGHRS and CDR2 is YFSETQ. CDR3 length: 15 amino acids. The CDR3 protein is CASSLGAGAYNEQFF. The CDR3 DNA reads as TGCGCCAGCAGCTTGGGAGCGGGCGCGTACAATGAGCAGTTCTTC.

This chain uses TRBV21-1 with TRBJ2-7; the table's D gene call, TRBD2, was not cross checked with the DNA. TRBV21-1 is designated a pseudogene. CDR3 length: 15 amino acids. This CDR3 is CASSLPPGRRGGQYF. In DNA form, the CDR3 reads TGTGCCAGCAGCCTTCCTCCGGGCAGGCGGGGGGGGCAGTACTTC.

The rearrangement uses TRBV7-2 and TRBJ2-7; D is unclear. The germline V and J ends were trimmed by 6 bases and 0 bases, with 12 bases remaining between them. The CDR3 has 14 amino acids. Germline V gives CDR1 SGHTA, CDR2 FQGNSA. The CDR3 loop is CASSPDWSSYEQYF. The CDR3 DNA reads as TGTGCCAGCAGTCCCGACTGGAGCTCCTACGAGCAGTACTTC.